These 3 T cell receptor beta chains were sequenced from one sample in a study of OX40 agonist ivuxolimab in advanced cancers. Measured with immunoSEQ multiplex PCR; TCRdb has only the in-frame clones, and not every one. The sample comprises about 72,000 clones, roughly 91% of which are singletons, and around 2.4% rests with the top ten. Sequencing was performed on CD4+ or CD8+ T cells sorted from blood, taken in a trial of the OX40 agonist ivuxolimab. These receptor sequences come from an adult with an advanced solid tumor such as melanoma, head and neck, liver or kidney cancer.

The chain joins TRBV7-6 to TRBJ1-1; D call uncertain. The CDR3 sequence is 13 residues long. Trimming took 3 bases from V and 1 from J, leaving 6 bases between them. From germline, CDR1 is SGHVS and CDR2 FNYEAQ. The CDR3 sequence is CASSFGENTEAFF. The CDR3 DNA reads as TGTGCCAGCAGCTTCGGGGAGAACACTGAAGCTTTCTTT.

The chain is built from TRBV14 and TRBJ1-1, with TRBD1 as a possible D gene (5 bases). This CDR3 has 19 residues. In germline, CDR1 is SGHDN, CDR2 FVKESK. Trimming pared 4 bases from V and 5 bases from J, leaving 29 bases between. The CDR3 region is CASSPHGGRGYPPRTEAFF. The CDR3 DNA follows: TGTGCCAGCAGCCCCCACGGGGGGAGGGGTTACCCCCCCCGGACTGAAGCTTTCTTT.

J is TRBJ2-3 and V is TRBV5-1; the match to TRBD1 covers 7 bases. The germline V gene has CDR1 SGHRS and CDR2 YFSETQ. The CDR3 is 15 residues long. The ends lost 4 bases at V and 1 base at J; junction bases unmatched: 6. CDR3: CASSLGTVGTDTQYF. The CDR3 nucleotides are TGCGCCAGCAGCCTAGGGACAGTTGGCACAGATACGCAGTATTTT.